This passage covers 31 T cell receptor beta chains from one sample sequenced in a study of shared clonotypes between healthy human individuals. Method: immunoSEQ multiplex PCR; TCRdb's copy keeps in-frame clones and lacks some. This table has 300,000 to 400,000 clones, 74% appearing once. Sequenced input: memory CD4+ T cells sorted from blood. Subset here: CD45RA-negative fraction. The receptors here all came from a man younger than 45 in good health.

The gene calls are TRBV7-8 and TRBJ2-1; tentative D call: TRBD2 (6 bases). Germline CDR1 reads SGHVS; CDR2 reads FQNEAQ. The CDR3 consists of 16 residues. V was trimmed by 5 bases and J by 6 bases, leaving 20 bases between them. The CDR3 nucleotides are TGTGCCAGCAGCCCGGATTTTGGCGCCGGGGGCAATGAGCAGTTCTTC. Translating gives CASSPDFGAGGNEQFF.

This clone was recorded many times. The chain links TRBV5-8 to TRBJ2-7; D remains unclear. CDR1 is SGHTS, CDR2 YDEGEE, per germline. V gave up 1 base and J gave up 3 bases, with 20 bases separating them. The CDR3 spans 17 residues. In nucleotides, the CDR3 is TGTGCCAGCAGCTTGCAAGTCCACCCGGAAAATCACTACGAGCAGTACTTC. Protein: CASSLQVHPENHYEQYF.

The chain employs TRBV7-6 and TRBJ2-3; either TRBD1 or TRBD2 may fit D (6 bases each). Per the germline V gene, CDR1 is SGHVS and CDR2 is FNYEAQ. V was shortened by 3 bases and J by 4 bases, with 17 bases between the two germline ends. The CDR3 runs to 16 residues. The CDR3 nucleotides read TGTGCCAGCAGCTTGGGGGGCATCTCGAGGGCAGATACGCAGTATTTT. Translating gives CASSLGGISRADTQYF.

This clone was recorded only once. The V call is TRBV5-6, the J call TRBJ2-1; 12 bases align to TRBD2. The trim removed 4 bases at V and 12 bases at J, leaving 2 bases unmatched. The CDR3 consists of 12 residues. The germline V gene encodes CDR1 SGHDT and CDR2 YYEEEE. The DNA for the CDR3 is TGTGCCAGCAGCCTACTAGCGGGAGGGCAGTTCTTC. This sequence encodes CASSLLAGGQFF.

The genes are TRBV2 and TRBJ2-2; maybe TRBD2 (5 bases). Deletions cut 8 bases from V and 1 base from J, with 14 bases between. The CDR3 has 15 residues. CDR1 SNHLY and CDR2 FYNNEI come from the germline V gene. The CDR3 nucleotides read TGTGCCAGCGCCGCAGAGGGCCGGAACACCGGGGAGCTGTTTTTT. Translating gives CASAAEGRNTGELFF.

The J gene is TRBJ2-5, the V gene TRBV18, with D possibly TRBD2 on 6 matching bases. Germline V CDR1 and CDR2: KGHSH, LQKENI. V lost 6 bases and J lost 4, with 9 bases in between. CDR3 length equals 12 residues. CDR3 nucleotides: TGTGCCAGCTCCGGACTACGAGAGACCCAGTACTTC. It translates to CASSGLRETQYF. Complete variable domain (other parts from reference TRBV18 and TRBJ2-5): NAGVMQNPRHLVRRRGQEARLRCSPMKGHSHVYWYRQLPEEGLKFMVYLQKENIIDESGMPKERFSAEFPKEGPSILRIQQVVRGDSAAYFCASSGLRETQYFGPGTRLLVL.

The chain recombines TRBV7-6 with TRBJ2-3; D possibly corresponds to TRBD2 (6 bases). The CDR3 runs to 16 residues. V was clipped by 0 bases and J by 2 bases, with 12 bases between them. CDR1 is SGHVS, CDR2 FNYEAQ, per germline. DNA for the CDR3: TGTGCCAGCAGCTTAGCCGCGGGGTCCTTCACAGATACGCAGTATTTT. It specifies CASSLAAGSFTDTQYF.

J is TRBJ2-7 and V is TRBV18, with 8 bases fitting TRBD1. The CDR3 runs to 14 residues. The germline gives CDR1 KGHSH, CDR2 LQKENI. V was pared by 5 bases and J by 0 bases, with 3 bases of the junction left unmatched. The chain's CDR3 is CASSRTGSSYEQYF. CDR3 bases: TGTGCCAGCTCAAGGACAGGGAGCTCCTACGAGCAGTACTTC.

This sequence joins TRBV5-1 and TRBJ2-1, with 10 bases fitting TRBD2. The CDR3 runs 15 residues. Unmatched junction bases numbered 12, after V lost 6 bases and J lost 9 bases. Germline V gene lookup returns CDR1 SGHRS and CDR2 YFSETQ. The CDR3 coding sequence is TGCGCCAGCACCCCCACCGGGACTAGCGAGGGTGAGCAGTTCTTC. Amino acids: CASTPTGTSEGEQFF.

The chain links TRBV29-1 to TRBJ2-7; no definite D call. CDR3 size: 12 residues. Germline V lookup: CDR1 SQVTM, CDR2 ANQGSEA. V lost 6 bases, J lost 9 bases, and 18 bases lay in between. CDR3 protein: CSVEFGPIGQYF. In DNA form, the CDR3 reads TGCAGCGTCGAATTTGGACCCATTGGGCAGTACTTC.

The V call is TRBV14, the J call TRBJ2-2, with no clear D. Trimming stripped 0 bases from V and 5 bases from J, with 7 bases between. The CDR3 runs 14 residues. Germline V gene data show CDR1 as SGHDN and CDR2 as FVKESK. The CDR3 loop is CASSQDTWTGELFF. CDR3 coding DNA: TGTGCCAGCAGCCAAGATACATGGACCGGGGAGCTGTTTTTT.

The chain combines TRBV10-1 with TRBJ2-3, with 7 nucleotides matching TRBD2. CDR3 length: 16 amino acids. V dropped 2 bases and J dropped 3; count of bases not matched to a gene: 8. Germline CDR1 and CDR2: WNHNN and SYGVQD (reference sequence). The CDR3 protein is CASSEHRLAWTDTQYF. The CDR3 bases are TGCGCCAGCAGTGAGCATCGACTAGCTTGGACAGATACGCAGTATTTT.

The chain couples TRBV11-2 to TRBJ1-4; 7 nucleotides line up with TRBD1. The CDR3 is 16 residues long. CDR1 and CDR2 (germline): SGHAT, FQNNGV. The J segment lost 2 bases and the V segment lost 6 bases, leaving 9 bases of the junction unmatched. The CDR3 loop reads CASRSYRGGTNEKLFF. CDR3 nucleotides: TGTGCCAGCAGGAGCTACAGGGGCGGCACTAATGAAAAACTGTTTTTT.

V usage is TRBV4-1 and J usage is TRBJ2-5; maybe TRBD1 (6 bases). The CDR3 is 15 residues long. With 4 bases removed from V and 5 bases from J, the gap between germline ends came to 17 bases. Germline V lookup: CDR1 MGHRA, CDR2 YSYEKL. Here the CDR3 reads CASSPGTQGGETQYF. The CDR3 DNA follows: TGCGCCAGCAGCCCAGGCACACAGGGTGGGGAGACCCAGTACTTC.

Note on this clone: Compared with germline, one end of the junction differs, possibly owing to a read error. The chain employs TRBV7-7 and TRBJ2-1; 10 bases map to TRBD2. Germline assignment: CDR1 SSHAT and CDR2 FNYEAQ (reference sequence). This CDR3 comprises 15 residues. CDR3: CASSRLAGEYNEQFF. The CDR3 DNA sequence: TGTGCTAGCAGTCGTCTAGCGGGAGAGTACAATGAGCAGTTCTTC.

This clone was detected only a few times. This chain uses TRBV30 with TRBJ2-7; 7 positions agree with TRBD2. The trim removed 1 base at V and 0 bases at J, leaving 3 bases unmatched. The CDR3 spans 14 residues. CDR1 GTSNPN and CDR2 SVGIG come from the germline V gene (reference sequence). CDR3 residues: CAWSDPGGSYEQYF. The CDR3 nucleotides are TGTGCCTGGAGTGACCCGGGGGGCTCCTACGAGCAGTACTTC.

The chain recombines TRBV5-1 with TRBJ1-4; tentatively, D is TRBD1 (5 bases). Trimming took off 4 bases at V and 8 bases at J, with 12 bases between the two ends. CDR1 SGHRS and CDR2 YFSETQ come from the germline V gene. The CDR3 sequence is 13 residues long. The CDR3 coding sequence is TGCGCCAGCAGCCGGGGGAAGGGAGAAAAACTGTTTTTT. Protein product: CASSRGKGEKLFF.

The V and J genes are TRBV7-3 and TRBJ1-1, with 7 nucleotides matching TRBD1. Unmatched junction bases numbered 3, after V lost 1 base and J lost 7 bases. Germline V gene lookup returns CDR1 SGHTA and CDR2 FQGTGA. CDR3 size: 13 residues. The DNA for the CDR3 is TGTGCCAGCAGCTTAAGAGGGGGCGGTGAAGCTTTCTTT. This sequence encodes CASSLRGGGEAFF.

The rearrangement uses TRBV28 and TRBJ1-3; TRBD1 might be the D (5 bases). CDR1 and CDR2 (germline): MDHEN, SYDVKM. Trimming pared 4 bases from V and 2 bases from J, leaving 15 bases between. The CDR3 length is 16 residues. DNA for the CDR3: TGTGCCAGCAGTTCCGTCGCAGGGCGTCCTGGAAACACCATATATTTT. Amino acids: CASSSVAGRPGNTIYF.

This sequence joins TRBV7-3 and TRBJ2-1; 12 bases are shared with TRBD2. Germline lookup yields CDR1 SGHTA and CDR2 FQGTGA. The length of the CDR3 is 15 residues. The J segment lost 4 bases and the V segment lost 5 bases, leaving 3 bases of the junction unmatched. This chain's CDR3 is CASSRGLAGYNEQFF. The CDR3 nucleotides are TGTGCCAGCAGCCGAGGACTAGCGGGATACAATGAGCAGTTCTTC.

This chain joins TRBV18 and TRBJ1-2; no reliable D call. Germline V lookup: CDR1 KGHSH, CDR2 LQKENI. The V end was cut by 3 bases, the J end by 0 bases, with 14 bases between. The length of the CDR3 is 16 residues. The CDR3 sequence: CASSPLTSLANYGYTF. As DNA, the CDR3 is TGTGCCAGCTCACCCCTGACGTCTTTAGCTAACTATGGCTACACCTTC.

V usage is TRBV27 and J usage is TRBJ1-4; D may be TRBD1 (5 bases). The length of the CDR3 is 13 residues. The V end was cut by 5 bases, the J end by 7 bases, with 11 bases between. Germline CDR1 MNHEY, CDR2 SMNVEV (reference sequence). The CDR3 nucleotides are TGTGCCAGCAGTGGGACGTTTGCTGAAAAACTGTTTTTT. Amino acid sequence: CASSGTFAEKLFF.

This chain connects TRBV19 to TRBJ2-2; 8 positions agree with TRBD2. The CDR3 spans 17 residues. CDR1 and CDR2 from the germline V gene are LNHDA and SQIVND (reference sequence). Trimming took 7 bases from V and 0 from J; bases not matched to a gene: 10. Here the CDR3 reads CASTLPGLGANTGELFF. The CDR3 region has the DNA TGTGCCAGTACTCTCCCGGGACTAGGCGCGAACACCGGGGAGCTGTTTTTT.

By frequency in the sample, this clone is medium-sized. At one boundary the junction diverges from the germline segment, which might be a read error. The V gene is TRBV15, the J gene TRBJ1-2, with 7 nucleotides matching TRBD1. The CDR3 length is 12 residues. Germline values: CDR1 LNHNV, CDR2 YYDKDF (reference sequence). The CDR3 nucleotides are TGTGCCACCAGCAGAGACGGGACAGAATGCCAGTTC. Protein product: CATSRDGTECQF.

This sequence joins TRBV19 and TRBJ2-5, with 14 positions matching TRBD2. This CDR3 has 16 amino acids. The germline V gene encodes CDR1 LNHDA and CDR2 SQIVND (reference sequence). The J segment lost 5 bases and the V segment lost 6 bases, leaving 8 bases of the junction unmatched. CDR3 DNA sequence: TGTGCCAGTAGCCGGACTAGCGGGAGGAGAGGTGAGACCCAGTACTTC. It yields the protein CASSRTSGRRGETQYF.

This clone has just one count. Other DNA sequences from this sample encode an identical CDR3 as well. The chain has TRBV2 and TRBJ2-5, with D uncertain. The CDR3 is 10 residues long. The V end lost 5 bases, the J end lost 5 bases, and 3 bases lay between the germline ends. The germline V gene has CDR1 SNHLY and CDR2 FYNNEI. The CDR3 loop is CASSSETQYF. The CDR3 DNA follows: TGTGCCAGCAGTAGCGAGACCCAGTACTTC.

This chain joins TRBV6-1 and TRBJ2-3; D unresolved. Trimming took off 2 bases at V and 4 bases at J, with 7 bases between the two ends. Per the germline V gene, CDR1 is MNHNS and CDR2 is SASEGT. The CDR3 is 13 residues long. CDR3 coding DNA: TGTGCCAGCAGTGAATTTATACCAGATACGCAGTATTTT. It translates to CASSEFIPDTQYF.

This clone was seen a handful of times. V is TRBV5-8 and J is TRBJ2-5, with 12 bases fitting TRBD2. The ends lost 3 bases at V and 2 bases at J; junction bases unmatched: 5. This CDR3 has 16 amino acids. Germline V lookup: CDR1 SGHTS, CDR2 YDEGEE. As DNA, the CDR3 is TGTGCCAGCAGCTCATACGGACTAGCGGGGCAAGAGACCCAGTACTTC. Its protein is CASSSYGLAGQETQYF.

The chain joins TRBV12-5 to TRBJ2-1; 9 bases map to TRBD1. Trimming at V came to 6 bases and at J to 4 bases, leaving 13 bases not matched to a gene. The V gene's germline CDR1 is LGHNT and CDR2 FRNRAP. CDR3 length: 17 residues. The CDR3 sequence: CASGRHPGQGLYNEQFF. CDR3 nucleotide sequence: TGTGCTAGTGGCCGACACCCGGGACAGGGTTTATACAATGAGCAGTTCTTC.

V gene TRBV4-3 combines with J gene TRBJ2-5; 8 bases are shared with TRBD1. The ends lost 0 bases at V and 4 bases at J; junction bases unmatched: 4. The germline CDR1 and CDR2 sequences are LGHNA and YSLEER. The CDR3 consists of 15 residues. For the CDR3, the DNA is TGCGCCAGCAGCCAAGATCGAGACAGGGGAGAGACCCAGTACTTC. Its translation: CASSQDRDRGETQYF.

The CDR3 sequence: CAIRTGAVGELFF. Written as DNA, the CDR3 is TGTGCCATCAGGACAGGGGCGGTCGGGGAGCTGTTTTTT. The genes are TRBV10-3 and TRBJ2-2; the match to TRBD1 covers 8 bases. This CDR3 has 13 amino acids. Germline V gene data show CDR1 as ENHRY and CDR2 as SYGVKD. The J segment lost 7 bases and the V segment lost 6 bases, leaving 4 bases of the junction unmatched.